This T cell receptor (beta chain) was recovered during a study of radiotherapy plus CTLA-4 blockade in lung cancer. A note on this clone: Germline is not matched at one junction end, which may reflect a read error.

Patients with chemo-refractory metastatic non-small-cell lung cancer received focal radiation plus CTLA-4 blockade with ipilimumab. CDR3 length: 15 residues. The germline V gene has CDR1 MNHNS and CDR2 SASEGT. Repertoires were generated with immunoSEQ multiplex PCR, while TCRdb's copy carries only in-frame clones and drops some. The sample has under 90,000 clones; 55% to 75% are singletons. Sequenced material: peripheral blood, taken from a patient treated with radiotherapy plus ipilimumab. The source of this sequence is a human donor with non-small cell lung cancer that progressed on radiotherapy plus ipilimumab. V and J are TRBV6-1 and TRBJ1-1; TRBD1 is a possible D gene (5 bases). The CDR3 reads CASSEFWPPDTEVFF. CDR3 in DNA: TGTGCCAGCAGTGAGTTCTGGCCCCCGGACACTGAAGTTTTCTTT.